The sequence of this TCR beta chain was determined in a study of T cell responses to AZD1222 COVID-19 vaccine. With regard to this clone: Its antigen is currently unknown.

Study conclusions and caveats: Recipients of two AZD1222 doses showed rising Spike-specific TCR breadth and depth. Seropositive status at baseline applied to only a handful of AZD1222 recipients. The donor cohort was predominantly white British with a female majority, and clonal diversity may have been underestimated. No day 14 peak samples; only post-peak repertoires were characterized.

Data came from immunoSEQ multiplex PCR; TCRdb stores just in-frame clones and leaves some out. The sample has about 260,000 clones, approximately 95% seen once. This receptor was identified in an adult in good health. The sequencing used peripheral blood, collected on day 0 of AZD1222 vaccination.

The CDR3 region has the DNA TGTGCCAGCAGCCTCGGACAGGGGACCGGGGAGCTGTTTTTT. Protein product: CASSLGQGTGELFF. The genes are TRBV3-1 (or the pseudogene TRBV3-2) and TRBJ2-2; 9 nucleotides match TRBD1. V was clipped by 4 bases and J by 5 bases; unmatched bases: 2. There are 14 residues in the CDR3. The germline gives CDR1 LGHDT, CDR2 YNNKEL (reference sequence).